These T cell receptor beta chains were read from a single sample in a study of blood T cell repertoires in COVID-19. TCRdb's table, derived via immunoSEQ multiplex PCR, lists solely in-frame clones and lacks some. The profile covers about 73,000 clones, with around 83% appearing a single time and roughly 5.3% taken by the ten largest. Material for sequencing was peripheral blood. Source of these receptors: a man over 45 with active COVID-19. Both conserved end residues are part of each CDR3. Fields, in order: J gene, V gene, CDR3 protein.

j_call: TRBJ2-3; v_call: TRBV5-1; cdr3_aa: CASSGGLAGEEDTQYF
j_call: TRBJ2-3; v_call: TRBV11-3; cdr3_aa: CASSLGGQTDTQYF
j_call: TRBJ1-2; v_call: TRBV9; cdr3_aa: CASSDGDRGYTF
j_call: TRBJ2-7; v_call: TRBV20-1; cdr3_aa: CSASRISGGSEQYF
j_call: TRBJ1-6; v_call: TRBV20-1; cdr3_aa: CSASPSRQSPLHF
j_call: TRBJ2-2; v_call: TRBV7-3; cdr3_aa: CASSLIAGDGGELFF
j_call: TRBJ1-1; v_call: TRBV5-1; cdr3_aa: CASSIGQGGLNTEAFF
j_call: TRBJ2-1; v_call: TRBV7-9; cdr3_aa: CASKRGDSYNEQFF
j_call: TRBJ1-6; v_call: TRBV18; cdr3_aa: CASSRVGATQGTLNSPLHF
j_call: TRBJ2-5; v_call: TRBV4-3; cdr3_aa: CASSLGAASYQETQYF
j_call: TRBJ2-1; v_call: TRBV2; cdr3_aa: CASSEDRGLGEQFF
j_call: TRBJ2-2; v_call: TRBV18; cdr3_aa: CASSPQNTGELFF